These T cell receptor beta chains were read from a single sample in a study of shared clonotypes between healthy human individuals. Profiled with immunoSEQ multiplex PCR; TCRdb holds only in-frame clones, not every one. The profile shows under 600,000 clones, almost 80% of them singletons. The source material was PBMCs. All receptors come from a woman in her 40s in good health. Some clones in this sample may be carry-over from other donors' samples. Both conserved end residues are part of each CDR3. The D gene is left open where the match is weak. Size tells how often a clone was seen (once, few, many) or the class of an expanded clone, and some rows leave it out.

TRBV10-2	once	TRBD1	TRBJ2-1	TGCGCCAGCGGACCCCCGGGACAGGGTCAGAGAGAGCAGTTCTTC	CASGPPGQGQREQFF
TRBV6-6	once	TRBD2	TRBJ2-4	TGTGCCAGCAGTGCTAGCGGGACCTTAGCCAAAAACATTCAGTACTTC	CASSASGTLAKNIQYF
TRBV2	NA	NA	TRBJ2-3	TGTGCCAGCAGTACGGACAGAGATACGCAGTATTTT	CASSTDRDTQYF
TRBV7-2	NA	NA	TRBJ2-1	TGTGCCAGCAGCTTAGTAGCACTCTCCTACAATGAGCAGTTCTTC	CASSLVALSYNEQFF
TRBV28	NA	NA	TRBJ2-1	TGTGCCAGCAGTTCTGGGGGTTTGCGGGGCTTGCAGTTCTTC	CASSSGGLRGLQFF
TRBV7-2	NA	TRBD1	TRBJ1-2	TGTGCCAGCAGCCCACAGGGGACCACAGAGGGCTACACCTTC	CASSPQGTTEGYTF
TRBV5-1	few	NA	TRBJ2-7	TGCGCCAGCAGCTTTTATGGGGCCGACGAGCAGTACTTC	CASSFYGADEQYF
TRBV7-3	once	NA	TRBJ2-5	TGTGCCAGCAGCTTAGACGGACGCCCCCAAGAGACCCAGTACTTC	CASSLDGRPQETQYF
TRBV18	NA	NA	TRBJ2-7	TGTGCCAGCTCACCACAACCCGGGGGCGAACAGTACTTC	CASSPQPGGEQYF
TRBV21-1	NA	NA	TRBJ2-5	TGTGCCAGCAGCAACCGACTAGCGGAAGAGACCCAGTACTTC	CASSNRLAEETQYF
TRBV10-3	NA	TRBD1	TRBJ2-7	TGTGCCACCCGACAGGGGTTTGACGAGCAGTACTTC	CATRQGFDEQYF
TRBV4-1	NA	NA	TRBJ1-4	TGCGCCAGCAGCCAAGGGCAGGGAAGTGAAAAACTGTTTTTT	CASSQGQGSEKLFF
TRBV7-7	once	TRBD2	TRBJ2-5	TGTGCTAGCAGCTTGGGTGTGGGAGCGGGAGTAGAGACCCAGTACTTC	CASSLGVGAGVETQYF
TRBV6-5	NA	NA	TRBJ1-3	TGTGCCAGCAGACAAGACGGCTCTGGAAACACCATATATTTT	CASRQDGSGNTIYF
TRBV2	few	NA	TRBJ1-5	TGTGCCAGCAAGGACGGAATAGCGGGGCAGCCCCAGCATTTT	CASKDGIAGQPQHF
TRBV11-2	NA	NA	TRBJ2-7	TGTGCCAGCAGCTTAGATAGGGGTGCAGCCTACGAGCAGTACTTC	CASSLDRGAAYEQYF
TRBV27	once	TRBD2	TRBJ2-7	TGTGCCAGCAGTTTAGACGGGAGGGTCTCCTACGAGCAGTACTTC	CASSLDGRVSYEQYF
TRBV7-2	NA	NA	TRBJ1-5	TGTGCCAGCAGCTTATTGGGGGGGGATCAGCCCCAGCATTTT	CASSLLGGDQPQHF
TRBV7-2	NA	TRBD1	TRBJ2-7	TGTGCCAGCAGCACCCCAGGGGGCGAGCAGTACTTC	CASSTPGGEQYF
TRBV6-1	NA	TRBD1	TRBJ1-2	TGTGCCAGCAGTGTTCTGACAGGGGGCAACTATGGCTACACCTTC	CASSVLTGGNYGYTF
TRBV5-6	NA	NA	TRBJ1-1	TGTGCCAGCAGCTTGGGGTGGAGGACTGAAGCTTTCTTT	CASSLGWRTEAFF
TRBV18	NA	NA	TRBJ1-1	TGTGCCAGCTCACCGTCAGGGCAAAAGAACACTGAAGCTTTCTTT	CASSPSGQKNTEAFF
TRBV19	NA	NA	TRBJ1-1	TGTGCCAGTAGTATAGGCAGAGAGAACACTGAAGCTTTCTTT	CASSIGRENTEAFF
TRBV10-3	few	NA	TRBJ1-5	TGTGCCATCAGGCAGGGACTCTCTAATCAGCCCCAGCATTTT	CAIRQGLSNQPQHF
TRBV6-1	NA	NA	TRBJ2-7	TGTGCCAGCAGTGAATCCGGGTCCCGAGAGCAGTACTTC	CASSESGSREQYF
TRBV11-3	NA	NA	TRBJ1-1	TGTGCCAGCAGCCCTGGACAGCCGAACACTGAAGCTTTCTTT	CASSPGQPNTEAFF
TRBV7-9	NA	NA	TRBJ2-7	TGTGCCAGCTGGGGGAATGGAGACGAGCAGTACTTC	CASWGNGDEQYF
TRBV4-3	once	NA	TRBJ1-2	TGCGCCAGCAGCCAAGGGTATGAAATCTATGGCTACACCTTC	CASSQGYEIYGYTF
TRBV7-7	NA	NA	TRBJ2-7	TGTGCTAGCAGCCCGGACAGCTTTTCTTACGAGCAGTACTTC	CASSPDSFSYEQYF
TRBV7-6	NA	TRBD1	TRBJ2-7	TGTGCCAGCACTACTCAGGGGGCCGGGGAGCAGTACTTC	CASTTQGAGEQYF
TRBV10-3	NA	NA	TRBJ2-3	TGTGCCATCAGTGACTTCTTTGGGGGAGGCACAGATACGCAGTATTTT	CAISDFFGGGTDTQYF
TRBV15	NA	NA	TRBJ2-1	TGTGCCACCAGCAGAGATGTAGGCTTTGGGGGGAATGAGCAGTTCTTC	CATSRDVGFGGNEQFF
TRBV30	NA	NA	TRBJ1-1	TGTGCCTGGAGTGCCCAAGGCGGTACTGAAGCTTTCTTT	CAWSAQGGTEAFF
TRBV20-1	NA	NA	TRBJ2-3	TGCAGTGTCCACAGCACAGATACGCAGTATTTT	CSVHSTDTQYF
TRBV19	NA	NA	TRBJ1-4	TGTGCCAGTAGTATAGTGGCCACCTCAACTAATGAAAAACTGTTTTTT	CASSIVATSTNEKLFF
TRBV6-5	NA	NA	TRBJ1-5	TGTGCCAGCAGTTACGGGGGACGCCAGCCCCAGCATTTT	CASSYGGRQPQHF
TRBV6-5	NA	TRBD2	TRBJ2-4	TGTGCCGTGGGAGGGGTGGCCAAAAACATTCAGTACTTC	CAVGGVAKNIQYF
TRBV14	NA	NA	TRBJ1-2	TGTGCCAGCAGCCAAATCGACAGACCCTATGGCTACACCTTC	CASSQIDRPYGYTF
TRBV15	NA	NA	TRBJ2-1	TGTGCCACCAGCCTTAATATACTCAATGAGCAGTTCTTC	CATSLNILNEQFF
TRBV4-2	once	TRBD2	TRBJ2-7	TGTGCCAGCAGCCAAATTGGCGGGAGTCTTTCCGAGCAGTACTTC	CASSQIGGSLSEQYF
TRBV6-6	few	NA	TRBJ2-2	TGTGCCAGCAGTTACCCGGCACGGGCGAACACCGGGGAGCTGTTTTTT	CASSYPARANTGELFF
TRBV2	NA	TRBD2	TRBJ2-5	TGTGCCAGCAGTGCGAGGATAGCGGGAGGGATGGAGACCCAGTACTTC	CASSARIAGGMETQYF